This TCR beta chain was sequenced during a study of T cells in Graves' hyperthyroidism and ophthalmopathy. Regarding the study as a whole: Ophthalmopathy was told apart from stable hyperthyroidism by a 13 V-J model.

Hyperthyroidism of Graves' type that showed no ophthalmopathy progression within 18 months was stable. Patients showing uncontrolled infection, other autoimmune disease, pregnancy or lactation were ineligible. Orbital computed tomography, thyroid ultrasound, serum thyroxine and TRAb, and clinical symptoms together informed the diagnoses. This clonotype showed up many times. Its antigen remains unidentified. Amplified TCR beta CDR3 regions derived from RNA transcripts. The TCR CDR3 first-round RT-PCR relied on the HTBI primer set. One entry per CDR3 protein, called by TCRdb with MiXCR from the multiplex PCR reads. The sample holds under 350,000 distinct CDR3 sequences, roughly 23% seen once. The clonotype comes from a woman aged 50 to 60 with Graves' hyperthyroidism. Sequencing was performed on blood.

The CDR3 DNA follows: TGTGCCAGCAGTCCAGGGGCAAGCTCCTACGAGCAGTACTTC. Translated: CASSPGASSYEQYF. The genes are TRBV7-9 and TRBJ2-7; tentative D call: TRBD1 (6 bases). The V end was cut by 6 bases, the J end by 0 bases, with 12 bases between. The CDR3 has 14 amino acids. Germline V gene lookup returns CDR1 SEHNR and CDR2 FQNEAQ (reference sequence).